These 25 T cell receptor beta chains came from one sample sequenced in a study of T cell repertoires in cytomegalovirus infection. TCRdb re-called the reads with MiXCR, one entry per CDR3 protein. The top ten clones hold under 15% of a sample with around 530,000 distinct CDR3 sequences, approximately 26% of them seen once. Input material: PBMCs. Receptors originate from a human donor in good health (CMV status not recorded). Some clones in this sample may be carry-over from other donors' samples.

This clonotype was picked up many times. This chain links TRBV7-9 with TRBJ2-1, with TRBD2 identical over 8 bases. This CDR3 has 16 residues. Trimming at V came to 5 bases and at J to 3 bases, leaving 9 bases not matched to a gene. CDR1 and CDR2 (germline): SEHNR, FQNEAQ (reference sequence). CDR3 residues: CASSLGTRTDYNEQFF. The CDR3 DNA reads TGTGCCAGCAGCCTCGGGACTAGGACGGACTACAATGAGCAGTTCTTC.

Only a few counts were recorded for this clonotype. This rearrangement joins TRBV28 to TRBJ2-7, with 11 positions matching TRBD2. CDR3 length equals 13 residues. V lost 2 bases to trimming and J lost 8 bases; unmatched junction nucleotides: 2. Germline CDR1 MDHEN, CDR2 SYDVKM. The CDR3 region has the DNA TGTGCCAGCAGTTTAACTAGCGGGAGCAAGCAGTACTTC. It yields the protein CASSLTSGSKQYF. Complete variable domain (other parts from reference TRBV28 and TRBJ2-7): DVKVTQSSRYLVKRTGEKVFLECVQDMDHENMFWYRQDPGLGLRLIYFSYDVKMKEKGDIPEGYSVSREKKERFSLILESASTNQTSMYLCASSLTSGSKQYFGPGTRLTVT.

The chain has TRBV6-2 or TRBV6-3 and TRBJ2-7, with 8 nucleotides matching TRBD1. Germline CDR1 is MNHEY and CDR2 is SVGEGT. Germline trimming cut 0 bases from V and 3 bases from J; bases unmatched to any gene: 1. The CDR3 length is 14 residues. The CDR3 nucleotides read TGTGCCAGCAGTTACTCCGGACAGGGCTACGAGCAGTACGTC. This sequence encodes CASSYSGQGYEQYV.

The chain couples TRBV3-1 to TRBJ1-1; D might be TRBD1 (5 bases). V was clipped by 0 bases and J by 5 bases, with 16 bases between them. This CDR3 comprises 16 residues. Germline V gene sequence: CDR1 LGHDT, CDR2 YNNKEL (reference sequence). The CDR3 DNA reads as TGTGCCAGCAGCCAAGATGGGGGACGGGGGGAGACTGAAGCTTTCTTT. Protein sequence: CASSQDGGRGETEAFF.

This clonotype came up a few times. The chain employs TRBV6-1 and TRBJ2-5, with unresolved D. The length of the CDR3 is 14 residues. Trimming cost V 7 bases and J 6 bases, with 18 bases left between them. The germline CDR1 and CDR2 sequences are MNHNS and SASEGT. The CDR3 DNA sequence: TGTGCCAGCACTCATCAACCACCTGAAAAGACCCAGTACTTC. Protein: CASTHQPPEKTQYF.

This chain joins TRBV30 and TRBJ1-1, with a weak D call TRBD1 (5 bases). Trimming stripped 3 bases from V and 5 bases from J, with 16 bases between. CDR1 and CDR2 (germline): GTSNPN, SVGIG (reference sequence). This CDR3 region has 14 residues. The CDR3 sequence: CAWSPRTTGTEAFF. The CDR3 bases are TGTGCCTGGAGCCCCCGGACAACCGGAACTGAAGCTTTCTTT.

In this sample, this clonotype turned up a few times. This chain links TRBV7-6 with TRBJ1-2, with 10 nucleotides matching TRBD1. The CDR3 length is 13 residues. V trimming: 5 bases; J trimming: 7 bases; junction bases outside the gene matches: 4. CDR1 is SGHVS and CDR2 is FNYEAQ in the germline V gene. The CDR3, as DNA: TGTGCCAGCAGCCCCGACAGGGGGCTTGGCTACACCTTC. Its protein is CASSPDRGLGYTF.

J is TRBJ1-5 and V is TRBV2, with 7 bases fitting TRBD1. V shed 5 bases and J 2 bases; nucleotides not matched to a gene: 12. CDR1 SNHLY and CDR2 FYNNEI come from the germline V gene. CDR3 length equals 17 residues. The CDR3 DNA reads as TGTGCCAGCAGTAGAGGTGGCAGGGGGGATGGCAATCAGCCCCAGCATTTT. This translates into CASSRGGRGDGNQPQHF.

V is TRBV12-3 or TRBV12-4 and J is TRBJ1-4, with 8 bases aligning to TRBD1. This CDR3 comprises 16 residues. Germline trimming cut 4 bases from V and 8 bases from J; bases unmatched to any gene: 12. The CDR3 DNA is TGTGCCAGCAGTTGGGGACAGGCCGCTGGGGGAGAAAAACTGTTTTTT. This translates into CASSWGQAAGGEKLFF.

This clonotype was picked up many times. As DNA, the CDR3 is TGTGCCAGCAGCTCCGTGGGCACAGATACGCAGTATTTT. Translated, it gives CASSSVGTDTQYF. The chain carries TRBV7-2 and TRBJ2-3; D is ambiguous. Germline V gene sequence: CDR1 SGHTA, CDR2 FQGNSA. Trimming removed 4 bases from V and 1 base from J, with 6 bases in between. CDR3 length: 13 amino acids.

The chain couples TRBV6-5 to TRBJ1-3, with 8 bases matching TRBD1. V was clipped by 4 bases and J by 2 bases; unmatched bases: 4. Germline CDR1 is MNHEY and CDR2 is SVGAGI. The CDR3 is 15 amino acids. CDR3: CASSSDRGAGNTIYF. CDR3 DNA: TGTGCCAGCAGTTCCGACAGGGGTGCTGGAAACACCATATATTTT.

This CDR3 is CASSQDRGDTEAFF. CDR3 sequence (DNA): TGCGCCAGCAGCCAAGACAGAGGGGACACTGAAGCTTTCTTT. The chain joins TRBV4-1 to TRBJ1-1; perhaps TRBD1 as D (5 bases). Trimming took 0 bases from V and 3 from J, leaving 8 bases between them. Germline CDR1 is MGHRA and CDR2 is YSYEKL. The CDR3 has 14 amino acids.

This clonotype showed up just a few times. J is TRBJ2-3 and V is TRBV6-2 or TRBV6-3, with 9 bases fitting TRBD2. The germline CDR1 and CDR2 sequences are MNHEY and SVGEGT. V lost 4 bases, J lost 4 bases, and 6 bases stayed unmatched. CDR3 size: 15 residues. DNA for the CDR3: TGTGCCAGCAGTTCGCTAGCGGGAACGTCAGATACGCAGTATTTT. Translation: CASSSLAGTSDTQYF.

V gene TRBV10-3 combines with J gene TRBJ2-2, with 10 bases lining up with TRBD2. V was clipped by 5 bases and J by 4 bases; unmatched bases: 7. The CDR3 is made up of 16 amino acids. Germline V lookup: CDR1 ENHRY, CDR2 SYGVKD. The CDR3 bases are TGTGCCATCAGTAAGAGACTAGCGGGCGGCACCGGGGAGCTGTTTTTT. Protein sequence: CAISKRLAGGTGELFF.

This clonotype was counted once. This rearrangement joins TRBV19 to TRBJ2-3; possible D gene TRBD2, 5 bases. This CDR3 region has 16 residues. Deletions cut 3 bases from V and 2 bases from J, with 15 bases between. The germline V gene encodes CDR1 LNHDA and CDR2 SQIVND (reference sequence). This chain's CDR3 is CASSIPAGGSTDTQYF. The CDR3 region has the DNA TGTGCCAGTAGTATCCCCGCGGGCGGGTCCACAGATACGCAGTATTTT.

This clonotype was seen at least ten times. The V call is TRBV7-2, the J call TRBJ2-1; TRBD2 aligns across 8 bases. The V gene's germline CDR1 is SGHTA and CDR2 FQGNSA. J lost 5 bases, V lost 1 base, and 4 bases had no gene match. The CDR3 sequence is 15 residues long. In nucleotides, the CDR3 is TGTGCCAGCAGCTTAGTTGCGGGAGGCCACAATGAGCAGTTCTTC. Translating gives CASSLVAGGHNEQFF.

The V gene is TRBV7-9, the J gene TRBJ2-1; TRBD1 agrees at 8 bases. This CDR3 comprises 15 residues. V trimming: 4 bases; J trimming: 3 bases; junction bases outside the gene matches: 5. Germline CDR1 is SEHNR and CDR2 is FQNEAQ (reference sequence). Written as DNA, the CDR3 is TGTGCCAGCAGCTGGGGACAGGTGATCTACAATGAGCAGTTCTTC. It translates to CASSWGQVIYNEQFF.

The rearrangement uses TRBV6-5 and TRBJ2-1, with 7 bases aligning to TRBD2. The germline V gene encodes CDR1 MNHEY and CDR2 SVGAGI. CDR3 length: 15 amino acids. The J segment lost 4 bases and the V segment lost 4 bases, leaving 7 bases of the junction unmatched. DNA for the CDR3: TGTGCCAGCAGTTCGGCGGGAGACCAGTACAATGAGCAGTTCTTC. Its translation is CASSSAGDQYNEQFF.

This chain links TRBV29-1 with TRBJ2-5; possible D gene TRBD1, 6 bases. Germline CDR1 SQVTM, CDR2 ANQGSEA. This CDR3 spans 11 amino acids. V lost 5 bases and J 5 bases, leaving 9 bases between the germline ends. CDR3 bases: TGCAGCGTTCGGCAGGGGGAGACCCAGTACTTC. Protein sequence: CSVRQGETQYF.

This clonotype was seen more than once but under ten times. The J gene is TRBJ1-1, the V gene TRBV30; no firm D call. Per the germline V gene, CDR1 is GTSNPN and CDR2 is SVGIG (reference sequence). Trimming took 0 bases from V and 3 from J, leaving 5 bases between them. This CDR3 is built from 12 residues. The chain's CDR3 is CAWSVRDTEAFF. CDR3 nucleotide sequence: TGTGCCTGGAGTGTACGGGACACTGAAGCTTTCTTT.

This clonotype was seen a single time. The chain couples TRBV29-1 to TRBJ2-1; weak D call: TRBD2 (6 bases). The CDR3 consists of 14 residues. Trimming cost V 4 bases and J 4 bases, with 14 bases left between them. Germline V gives CDR1 SQVTM, CDR2 ANQGSEA. The CDR3 here is CSVGGSGPYNEQFF. CDR3 nucleotide sequence: TGCAGCGTTGGTGGTAGCGGCCCATACAATGAGCAGTTCTTC.

V is TRBV6-5 and J is TRBJ1-1, with D perhaps matching TRBD1 (6 bases). The V gene lost 4 bases and the J gene lost 7 bases, with 13 bases spanning the gap. This CDR3 has 13 residues. Germline CDR1 and CDR2: MNHEY and SVGAGI. CDR3 loop: CASSSRQGNEAFF. CDR3 in DNA: TGTGCCAGCAGTTCTCGCCAGGGGAATGAAGCTTTCTTT.

This clonotype appeared many times. This chain links TRBV7-8 with TRBJ2-7; 8 bases line up with TRBD2. Germline V gene data show CDR1 as SGHVS and CDR2 as FQNEAQ. The CDR3 spans 14 residues. V trimming: 0 bases; J trimming: 2 bases; junction bases outside the gene matches: 0. Written as DNA, the CDR3 is TGTGCCAGCAGCTTAGCGACTAGCGCCTACGAGCAGTACGTC. Translation: CASSLATSAYEQYV.

This chain links TRBV7-2 with TRBJ2-2, with D tentatively TRBD2 (6 bases). Germline V gene data show CDR1 as SGHTA and CDR2 as FQGNSA. This CDR3 region has 13 residues. Trimming removed 5 bases from V and 6 bases from J, with 10 bases in between. The CDR3 region is CASSGGLPGELFF. CDR3 DNA sequence: TGTGCCAGCAGCGGAGGACTACCCGGGGAGCTGTTTTTT.

This clonotype was observed a handful of times. CDR3 bases: TGTGCCAGCAGCCCCATGGACCGAAATGAAAAACTGTTTTTT. Translating gives CASSPMDRNEKLFF. This chain joins TRBV5-6 and TRBJ1-4; D call uncertain. Germline CDR1 reads SGHDT; CDR2 reads YYEEEE. The CDR3 is 14 amino acids. V lost 4 bases and J 5 bases, leaving 12 bases between the germline ends. Full variable domain (rest looked up from reference TRBV5-6 and TRBJ1-4): DAGVTQSPTHLIKTRGQQVTLRCSPKSGHDTVSWYQQALGQGPQFIFQYYEEEERQRGNFPDRFSGHQFPNYSSELNVNALLLGDSALYLCASSPMDRNEKLFFGSGTQLSVL.